This TCR beta chain was sequenced for a study of CD8 T cells in ankylosing spondylitis. This clonotype was observed a handful of times. Using quantitative 5'-RACE with molecular barcodes, the authors made TCR beta libraries. MiXCR was run by TCRdb on the 5' RACE reads, yielding one entry per CDR3 protein. The sample lists some 350,000 distinct CDR3 sequences; roughly 14% were seen once. Germline CDR1 and CDR2: SNHLY and FYNNEI. The V and J ends lost 7 bases and 6 bases, in that order; junction bases with no gene match: 9. The CDR3 is made up of 13 amino acids. Source material: blood, either unsorted or a sorted T cell fraction (not recorded which). This chain links TRBV2 with TRBJ2-7, with TRBD2 matching 7 bases. The clonotype was recovered from a male donor with ankylosing spondylitis or in good health (not recorded which). CDR3 coding DNA: TGTGCCAGCACCGTGGGCCGCGGGGGCGAGCAGTACTTC. This translates into CASTVGRGGEQYF.